A selection of T cell receptor beta chains follows, all from one sample in a study of cytomegalovirus exposure and HLA in healthy donors. Data came from immunoSEQ multiplex PCR; TCRdb stores just in-frame clones and leaves some out. This sample has about 150,000 clones, with around 84% found just once. The sample was PBMCs. The receptors stem from a woman aged 40 to 50 in good health and CMV-seropositive. The CDR3 runs from the conserved cysteine through the conserved F or W. D genes are given only for firm matches. Size tells how often a clone was seen (once, few, many) or the class of an expanded clone, and some rows leave it out.

TRBD2 TRBJ2-5 - TRBV27 CASSLSSGVGKTQYF TGTGCCAGCAGTTTAAGTAGCGGGGTAGGAAAGACCCAGTACTTC
TRBD2 TRBJ2-5 - TRBV2 CASSVGTSGRETQYF TGTGCCAGCAGTGTCGGGACTAGCGGGAGAGAGACCCAGTACTTC
TRBD1 TRBJ2-6 - TRBV9 CASSAVVPGQAEGANVLTF TGTGCCAGCAGCGCGGTTGTTCCGGGACAGGCGGAGGGGGCCAACGTCCTGACTTTC
TRBD2 TRBJ2-7 few TRBV25-1 CASSERVVASGTYEQYF TGTGCCAGCAGTGAAAGGGTGGTGGCTAGCGGAACCTACGAGCAGTACTTC
- TRBJ2-2 - TRBV7-3 CASSLNSELFF TGTGCCAGCAGCTTAAACTCGGAGCTGTTTTTT
- TRBJ2-7 - TRBV6-1 CASSEFNGRTYEQYF TGTGCCAGCAGTGAGTTTAACGGCCGGACTTACGAGCAGTACTTC
TRBD2 TRBJ2-7 - TRBV11-3 CASSPRGGDQGQYF TGTGCCAGCAGCCCCCGGGGGGGCGATCAGGGGCAGTACTTC
TRBD2 TRBJ2-6 - TRBV2 CASSNLDWTSGTSSGANVLTF TGTGCCAGCAGTAACCTAGATTGGACTAGCGGAACAAGCTCTGGGGCCAACGTCCTGACTTTC
- TRBJ2-5 - TRBV5-6 CASSFGPGAETQYF TGTGCCAGCAGCTTTGGGCCAGGGGCAGAGACCCAGTACTTC
TRBD1 TRBJ1-4 - TRBV19 CASSIGQVREKLFF TGTGCCAGTAGTATTGGACAGGTTCGTGAAAAACTGTTTTTT
TRBD2 TRBJ2-2 once TRBV5-1 CASSSTGTSITGELFF TGCGCCAGCAGCTCGACCGGGACTAGCATCACCGGGGAGCTGTTTTTT
- TRBJ2-3 - TRBV25-1 CASTQADTQYF TGTGCCAGCACACAAGCAGATACGCAGTATTTT
- TRBJ2-3 - TRBV19 CASSIERSWYGDTQYF TGTGCCAGTAGTATAGAGCGATCGTGGTATGGAGATACGCAGTATTTT
- TRBJ2-7 few TRBV29-1 CSVEAGSHEQYF TGCAGCGTTGAGGCTGGGAGCCACGAGCAGTACTTC
TRBD2 TRBJ2-1 - TRBV5-1 CASSLGLAGHNEQFF TGCGCCAGCAGCTTGGGACTAGCGGGACACAATGAGCAGTTCTTC
- TRBJ2-7 - TRBV14 CASRNKGEQYF TGTGCCAGCAGAAACAAGGGGGAGCAGTACTTC